This T cell receptor (beta chain) was identified in a study of blood T cell repertoires in COVID-19. As for the study in general: The cDNA or gDNA used as material had been derived from T cells, B-cell-depleted T cells, or PBMCs.

About this clone: This could be a read error, since a much larger clone is one nucleotide away.

The assay was immunoSEQ multiplex PCR, and TCRdb's table has in-frame clones only and misses some. The sample lists under 300,000 clones; roughly four fifths were seen once. The CDR3 extends over 13 amino acids. The V end lost 2 bases, the J end lost 1 base, and 6 bases lay between the germline ends. Germline CDR1 is SGHDT and CDR2 is YYEEEE. Sample: peripheral blood. The V gene is TRBV5-6, the J gene TRBJ1-1; unclear D gene. The source of this sequence is a man younger than 40 who had recovered from COVID-19. DNA of the CDR3: TGTGCCAGCAGCTTCAACAGGAACACTGAAGCTTTCTTT. This encodes CASSFNRNTEAFF.